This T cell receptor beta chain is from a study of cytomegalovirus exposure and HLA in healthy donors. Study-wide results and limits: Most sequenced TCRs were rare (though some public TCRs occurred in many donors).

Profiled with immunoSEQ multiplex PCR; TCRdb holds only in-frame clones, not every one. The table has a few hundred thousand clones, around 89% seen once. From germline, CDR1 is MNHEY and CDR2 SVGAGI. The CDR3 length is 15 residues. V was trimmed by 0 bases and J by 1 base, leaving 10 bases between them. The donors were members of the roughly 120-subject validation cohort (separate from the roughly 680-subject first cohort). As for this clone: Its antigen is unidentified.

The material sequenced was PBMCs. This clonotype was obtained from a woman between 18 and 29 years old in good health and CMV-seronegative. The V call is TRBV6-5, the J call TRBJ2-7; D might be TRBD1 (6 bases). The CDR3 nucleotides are TGTGCCAGCAGTTACTCAGGACAGCTTTCCTACGAGCAGTACTTC. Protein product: CASSYSGQLSYEQYF.